The 25 T cell receptor beta chains below come from one sample, sequenced in a study of T cells in women clearing cervical HPV infection. Using immunoSEQ multiplex PCR, the repertoire was profiled, and TCRdb retains in-frame clones only, with some absent. This sample's table reports fewer than 40,000 clones. Material: blood buffy coat. The receptor set was obtained from a woman between 18 and 75 years old with a cervical HPV16 infection that either progressed to CIN3+ or cleared (not recorded which).

Points on this clone: The read ends 3 residues shy of where the CDR3 ends; the end is completed using the germline J gene. The chain uses TRBV7-7 and TRBJ2-7; 7 bases agree with TRBD2. The trim removed 4 bases at V and 6 bases at J, leaving 12 bases unmatched. Germline CDR1 reads SSHAT; CDR2 reads FNYEAQ (reference sequence). CDR3 size: 15 residues. Here the CDR3 reads CASSSPTAGCCEQYF. The part of the CDR3 DNA that was read is TGTGCCAGCAGCTCCCCCACAGCGGGATGTTGCGAG.

Note on this clone: The read terminates 3 residues ahead of where the CDR3 ends, so the germline J gene completes it. The chain carries TRBV2 and TRBJ2-7; D possibly uses TRBD1 or TRBD2 (6 bases each). With 4 bases removed from V and 3 bases from J, the gap between germline ends came to 13 bases. Germline V gene data show CDR1 as SNHLY and CDR2 as FYNNEI. The CDR3 length is 14 residues. Partial CDR3 DNA: TGTGCCAGCAGTGGGGGGCAGGGAGGCTACGAG. Translating gives CASSGGQGGYE. The complete CDR3 protein is CASSGGQGGYEQYF. Based on the CDR3 plus reference TRBV2 and TRBJ2-7, the full variable domain is EPEVTQTPSHQVTQMGQEVILRCVPISNHLYFYWYRQILGQKVEFLVSFYNNEISEKSEIFDDQFSVERPDGSNFTLKIRSTKLEDSAMYFCASSGGQGGYEQYFGPGTRLTVT.

A note on this clone: The read gets to within 3 residues of the CDR3 end, and the germline J gene fills in the rest. The rearrangement uses TRBV7-3 and TRBJ2-1; 8 bases align to TRBD1. This CDR3 is built from 16 residues. CDR1 is SGHTA and CDR2 is FQGTGA in the germline V gene. Unmatched junction bases numbered 9, after V lost 1 base and J lost 7 bases. The CDR3: CASSLSPGGAKNEQFF. The part of the CDR3 DNA that was read is TGTGCCAGCAGCTTAAGCCCAGGGGGCGCGAAGAATGAG.

The CDR3 DNA, read in part, is TGTGCCAGTAGTCCGGGACAGGGGCCCTCCTACGAG. It codes for CASSPGQGPSYE. The whole CDR3 protein reads CASSPGQGPSYEQYF. The chain links TRBV19 to TRBJ2-7, with 10 bases fitting TRBD1. Read sequence stops 3 residues before the CDR3 end, and the germline J gene provides the missing end. V was clipped by 5 bases and J by 0 bases; unmatched bases: 4. CDR3 length: 15 amino acids. Germline CDR1 LNHDA, CDR2 SQIVND (reference sequence).

With regard to this clone: The CDR3 end lies 3 residues beyond the end of the read and is filled in from the germline J gene. The V and J genes are TRBV5-1 and TRBJ2-5; 8 bases fit TRBD1. CDR3 length: 14 residues. Germline V CDR1 and CDR2: SGHRS, YFSETQ. The sequenced part of the CDR3 DNA is TGCGCCAGCAGTCCAGGGGGCACCACAGATACC. Translating it yields CASSPGGTTDT. The complete CDR3 reads CASSPGGTTDTQYF.

Worth noting for this clone: The sequence runs out 3 residues before the end of the CDR3; the remainder is reconstructed from the germline J gene. This chain connects TRBV5-1 to TRBJ2-7, with D perhaps TRBD1 (5 bases). Per the germline V gene, CDR1 is SGHRS and CDR2 is YFSETQ. The CDR3 length is 14 residues. The V end lost 0 bases, the J end lost 1 base, and 8 bases lay between the germline ends. The CDR3 bases that were read are TGCGCCAGCAGCTTGGGGCAGGGTTCCTACGAG. This sequence encodes CASSLGQGSYE. The CDR3, in full, reads CASSLGQGSYEQYF.

Details on this clone: From the germline J gene comes the end of the CDR3, since the read stops 3 residues before it. The V and J genes are TRBV7-6 and TRBJ2-5, with a tentative D call TRBD2 (6 bases). V was trimmed by 1 base and J by 2 bases, leaving 11 bases between them. The CDR3 length is 15 residues. Germline CDR1 SGHVS, CDR2 FNYEAQ. The CDR3 bases that were read are TGTGCCAGCAGCTTAGGGGGGGTTCGGCAAGAGACC. Translating gives CASSLGGVRQET. The whole CDR3 is CASSLGGVRQETQYF.

Comment on this clone: The read finishes 3 residues shy of the CDR3 end, and the germline J gene is used to complete it. J is TRBJ1-2 and V is TRBV7-9; D unclear. The V gene's germline CDR1 is SEHNR and CDR2 FQNEAQ (reference sequence). This CDR3 comprises 12 residues. Trimming took 5 bases from V and 5 from J, leaving 9 bases between them. The CDR3 sequence: CASSQAGYGYTF. CDR3 DNA (partial): TGTGCCAGCAGCCAAGCCGGGTATGGC.

For this clone: The read stops 3 residues short of the end of the CDR3; the missing end is completed from the germline J gene. The chain has TRBV18 and TRBJ1-4, with 7 nucleotides matching TRBD1. CDR1 and CDR2 (germline): KGHSH, LQKENI. The CDR3 spans 17 residues. J gave up 2 bases and V 3 bases, and 9 bases lay outside the gene matches. CDR3 bases read: TGTGCCAGCTCACCTGCGACAGGGATTGGGACTAATGAAAAA. It is translated as CASSPATGIGTNEK. Given in full, the CDR3 is CASSPATGIGTNEKLFF.

With respect to this clone: The CDR3 goes on 3 residues after the read ends, and that part is filled in from the germline J gene. The J gene is TRBJ1-2, the V gene TRBV20-1; D not certain. Germline values: CDR1 DFQATT, CDR2 SNEGSKA (reference sequence). V lost 2 bases, J lost 2 bases, and 9 bases lay in between. The CDR3 covers 13 residues. The CDR3 bases that were read are TGCAGTGCTAGAAAACAGTTCAACTATGGC. This codes for CSARKQFNYG. The CDR3 in full is CSARKQFNYGYTF.

About this clone itself: The read ends 3 residues before the CDR3 terminus; that terminus is restored from the germline J gene. The chain has TRBV6-4 and TRBJ2-2; 8 nucleotides agree with TRBD1. CDR3 size: 15 residues. Germline values: CDR1 MRHNA, CDR2 SNTAGT. V lost 5 bases to trimming and J lost 1 base; unmatched junction nucleotides: 3. The CDR3 sequence: CASSPGTGNTGELFF. The covered CDR3 bases are TGTGCCAGCAGTCCCGGGACAGGGAACACCGGGGAG.

About this clone: Read coverage stops 3 residues before the CDR3 terminus; the germline J gene supplies the remainder. This chain uses TRBV20-1 with TRBJ2-3, with 14 bases fitting TRBD2. After removal of 5 bases from V and 8 bases from J, the junction contained 3 bases not matched to a gene. The CDR3 is made up of 13 amino acids. The germline V gene encodes CDR1 DFQATT and CDR2 SNEGSKA (reference sequence). Incomplete CDR3 DNA: TGCAGTGCTGGGACTAGCGGGAGTGCTACG. Translating gives CSAGTSGSAT. The whole CDR3 is CSAGTSGSATQYF.

On this clone: The read terminates 3 residues before the CDR3 end, so the remaining end is supplied by the germline J gene. This sequence joins TRBV2 and TRBJ2-1, with 8 bases lining up with TRBD2. V lost 5 bases and J lost 8; bases outside the gene matches: 17. CDR3 length: 17 residues. The germline gives CDR1 SNHLY, CDR2 FYNNEI. This chain's CDR3 is CASSSVLFSREDDEQFF. The CDR3 DNA, read in part, is TGTGCCAGCAGTTCCGTACTCTTCTCGCGGGAGGACGATGAG.

With regard to this clone: The read comes to an end 3 residues before the CDR3 does, leaving the germline J gene to fill in the end. The chain is built from TRBV18 and TRBJ1-4, with D possibly being TRBD1 (6 bases). The germline gives CDR1 KGHSH, CDR2 LQKENI. The germline V and J ends were trimmed by 2 bases and 5 bases, with 12 bases remaining between them. The CDR3 has 15 residues. Partial CDR3 DNA: TGTGCCAGCTCACCAGACAGGAGTTTAAATGAAAAA. It encodes CASSPDRSLNEK. The whole CDR3 sequence is CASSPDRSLNEKLFF.

Comments on this clone: The read gets to within 3 residues of the CDR3 end, and the germline J gene fills in the rest. The chain links TRBV6-1 to TRBJ2-7; TRBD2 aligns across 9 bases. V lost 1 base and J lost 4; bases outside the gene matches: 5. Germline assignment: CDR1 MNHNS and CDR2 SASEGT. This CDR3 has 15 residues. The part of the CDR3 DNA that was read is TGTGCCAGCAGTGAAGGAGCGGGAGGAGGTTACGAG. Protein product: CASSEGAGGGYE. The whole CDR3 protein is CASSEGAGGGYEQYF.

A word on this clone: Coverage ceases 3 residues before the CDR3 finishes, and the germline J gene fills in the end. The chain recombines TRBV6-2 or TRBV6-3 with TRBJ2-7; 11 bases agree with TRBD2. The CDR3 has 16 amino acids. The germline V gene encodes CDR1 MNHEY and CDR2 SVGEGT. V was pared by 5 bases and J by 2 bases, with 8 bases of the junction left unmatched. CDR3 region: CASSPRLSGRAYEQYF. Partial CDR3 DNA: TGTGCCAGCAGTCCACGACTTAGCGGGAGGGCCTACGAG.

With respect to this clone: The read halts 3 residues ahead of the CDR3 end, with the missing end drawn from the germline J gene. The chain is built from TRBV19 and TRBJ1-1, with 8 bases aligning to TRBD1. The CDR3 is made up of 14 amino acids. Germline CDR1 reads LNHDA; CDR2 reads SQIVND (reference sequence). V was clipped by 6 bases and J by 7 bases; unmatched bases: 10. The covered CDR3 bases are TGTGCCAGTAGCGGGACACAGGGGGGCGGTGAA. Encoded protein: CASSGTQGGGE. The entire CDR3 sequence reads CASSGTQGGGEAFF.

With respect to this clone: The read halts 3 residues ahead of the CDR3 end, with the missing end drawn from the germline J gene. V and J are TRBV5-5 and TRBJ2-7; perhaps TRBD2 as D (6 bases). In germline, CDR1 is SGHKS, CDR2 YYEKEE (reference sequence). V was trimmed by 4 bases and J by 1 base, leaving 12 bases between them. The CDR3 runs to 14 residues. The CDR3 sequence: CASSRETISYEQYF. The part of the CDR3 DNA that was read is TGTGCCAGCAGCCGGGAGACTATTTCCTACGAG.

Points on this clone: The read ends 3 residues before the CDR3 terminus; that terminus is restored from the germline J gene. The rearrangement links TRBV18 to TRBJ2-1; the D gene is possibly TRBD2 (5 bases). The CDR3 extends over 16 amino acids. V was shortened by 6 bases and J by 5 bases, with 20 bases between the two germline ends. Germline lookup yields CDR1 KGHSH and CDR2 LQKENI. Partial CDR3 DNA: TGTGCCAGCTCCTCGGCCGAGACTACACTCAACAATGAG. Protein product: CASSSAETTLNNE. The CDR3 reads in full as CASSSAETTLNNEQFF. Supplemented by reference TRBV18 and TRBJ2-1, the full variable domain reads NAGVMQNPRHLVRRRGQEARLRCSPMKGHSHVYWYRQLPEEGLKFMVYLQKENIIDESGMPKERFSAEFPKEGPSILRIQQVVRGDSAAYFCASSSAETTLNNEQFFGPGTRLTVL.

Partial CDR3 DNA: TGTGCCTGGAGTCCATCCAGGACAGGGAGAGGTGAAAAG. Its protein is CAWSPSRTGRGEK. The CDR3 in its entirety is CAWSPSRTGRGEKLFF. The chain has TRBV30 and TRBJ2-2, with 8 bases matching TRBD1. Read coverage stops 3 residues before the CDR3 terminus; the germline J gene supplies the remainder. The germline V gene encodes CDR1 GTSNPN and CDR2 SVGIG (reference sequence). The CDR3 totals 16 residues.

Points on this clone: The CDR3 goes on 3 residues after the read ends, and that part is filled in from the germline J gene. The chain carries TRBV5-4 and TRBJ1-6; 9 bases are a match to TRBD1. This CDR3 region has 16 residues. Germline V CDR1 and CDR2: SGHNT, YYREEE (reference sequence). Losses at the gene ends were 1 base for V and 3 bases for J; bases not matched to a gene: 2. The part of the CDR3 DNA that was read is TGTGCCAGCAGCTTGTTGGGACAGGGCTATAATTCACCC. This encodes CASSLLGQGYNSP. The CDR3 reads in full as CASSLLGQGYNSPLHF.

CDR3 DNA, as far as it was read: TGTGCCAGTAGTCAAGGGGGAGAGGGAACTGAA. It translates to CASSQGGEGTE. The complete CDR3 protein is CASSQGGEGTEAFF. The chain has TRBV19 and TRBJ1-1; D is possibly TRBD1 (6 bases). The read terminates 3 residues ahead of where the CDR3 ends, so the germline J gene completes it. Per germline, CDR1 LNHDA and CDR2 SQIVND (reference sequence). V was shortened by 5 bases and J by 5 bases, with 15 bases between the two germline ends. CDR3 size: 14 residues.

In the case of this clone: Germline and junction disagree at one end, which may indicate a read error. The read ends 3 residues before the CDR3 terminus; that terminus is restored from the germline J gene. In the same sample, other DNA sequences code for this CDR3. This chain links TRBV19 with TRBJ1-2; perhaps TRBD1 as D (6 bases). Germline CDR1 and CDR2: LNHDA and SQIVND (reference sequence). The CDR3 sequence is 14 residues long. The chain's CDR3 is CASSRVTGNYGYTF. The CDR3 DNA, read in part, is TGTGCCAGTAGTAGGGTAACAGGGAACTATGGA.

Remarks on this clone: Read sequence stops 3 residues before the CDR3 end, and the germline J gene provides the missing end. The J gene is TRBJ2-7, the V gene TRBV19; tentatively, D is TRBD2 (5 bases). The germline gives CDR1 LNHDA, CDR2 SQIVND (reference sequence). The CDR3 contains 14 residues. The ends were cut back, 4 bases at V and 2 bases at J, with 12 bases in the middle. The CDR3 is CASSTLSDTYEQYF. The covered CDR3 bases are TGTGCCAGTAGTACCCTTAGCGATACCTACGAG. The full variable domain, in which reference TRBV19 and TRBJ2-7 provide the parts outside the CDR3, is DGGITQSPKYLFRKEGQNVTLSCEQNLNHDAMYWYRQDPGQGLRLIYYSQIVNDFQKGDIAEGYSVSREKKESFPLTVTSAQKNPTAFYLCASSTLSDTYEQYFGPGTRLTVT.

In the case of this clone: The missing CDR3 end, 3 residues past where the read stops, is filled in from the germline J gene. The rearrangement joins TRBV14 to TRBJ2-2, with TRBD2 matching 8 bases. Per the germline V gene, CDR1 is SGHDN and CDR2 is FVKESK. The CDR3 runs to 17 residues. J gave up 0 bases and V 3 bases, and 6 bases lay outside the gene matches. The CDR3 region is CASSHLIAGPNTGELFF. The sequenced CDR3 bases are TGTGCCAGCAGCCACCTTATAGCGGGGCCGAACACCGGGGAG. Drawing the rest from reference TRBV14 and TRBJ2-2, the complete variable domain is EAGVTQFPSHSVIEKGQTVTLRCDPISGHDNLYWYRRVMGKEIKFLLHFVKESKQDESGMPNNRFLAERTGGTYSTLKVQPAELEDSGVYFCASSHLIAGPNTGELFFGEGSRLTVL.